Here is one T cell receptor (beta chain) with its context. Antigen unknown. Clones were sequenced by immunoSEQ multiplex PCR, and TCRdb holds only the in-frame ones, with some missing. The table lists about 120,000 clones, approximately 87% of them singletons. The data originate from a study of cytomegalovirus exposure and HLA in healthy donors. Whole-study results and caveats: The classifier was said to identify cytomegalovirus status with high specificity and sensitivity. Most TCR sequences were uncommon, yet certain public TCRs appeared in many donors.

Germline loops: CDR1 LGHNA, CDR2 YSLEER. This CDR3 has 15 residues. V lost 2 bases and J lost 0, with 11 bases in between. The receptor was derived from a woman aged 18-30 years in good health and CMV-seropositive. This chain connects TRBV4-3 to TRBJ2-7, with D maybe TRBD2 (6 bases). The sequencing sample was made of PBMCs. CDR3 sequence reads: CASSQQGLNSYEQYF. CDR3 bases: TGCGCCAGCAGCCAACAGGGACTCAACTCCTACGAGCAGTACTTC.